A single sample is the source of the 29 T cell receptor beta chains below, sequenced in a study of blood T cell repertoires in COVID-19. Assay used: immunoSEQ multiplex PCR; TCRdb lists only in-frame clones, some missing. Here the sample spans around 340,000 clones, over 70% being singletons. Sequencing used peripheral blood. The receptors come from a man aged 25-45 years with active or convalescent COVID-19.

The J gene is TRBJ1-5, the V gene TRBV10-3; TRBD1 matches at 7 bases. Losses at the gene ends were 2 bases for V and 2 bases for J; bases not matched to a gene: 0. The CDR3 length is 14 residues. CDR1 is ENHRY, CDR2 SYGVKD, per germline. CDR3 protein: CAISEDRGNQPQHF. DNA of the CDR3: TGTGCCATCAGTGAGGACAGGGGCAATCAGCCCCAGCATTTT.

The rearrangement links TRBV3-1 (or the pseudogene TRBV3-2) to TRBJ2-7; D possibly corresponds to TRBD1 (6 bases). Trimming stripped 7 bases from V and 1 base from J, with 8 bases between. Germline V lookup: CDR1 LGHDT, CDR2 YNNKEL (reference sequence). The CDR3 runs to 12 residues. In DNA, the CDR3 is TGTGCCAGCACGGACAGTTCCTACGAGCAGTACTTC. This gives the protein CASTDSSYEQYF.

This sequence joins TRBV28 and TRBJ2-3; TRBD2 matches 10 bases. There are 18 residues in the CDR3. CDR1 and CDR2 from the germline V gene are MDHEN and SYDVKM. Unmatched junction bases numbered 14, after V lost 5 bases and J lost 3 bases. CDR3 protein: CASSPAGSGRARTDTQYF. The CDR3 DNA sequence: TGTGCCAGCAGTCCCGCGGGGAGCGGGAGGGCCAGAACAGATACGCAGTATTTT.

The CDR3 DNA follows: TGTGCCAGCACCGGGGGGGGGAATGTAGGCAATCAGCCCCAGCATTTT. Translating gives CASTGGGNVGNQPQHF. This chain links TRBV28 with TRBJ1-5; D is possibly TRBD1 (5 bases). The germline V and J ends were trimmed by 7 bases and 2 bases, with 18 bases remaining between them. The germline CDR1 and CDR2 sequences are MDHEN and SYDVKM. CDR3 length: 16 residues.

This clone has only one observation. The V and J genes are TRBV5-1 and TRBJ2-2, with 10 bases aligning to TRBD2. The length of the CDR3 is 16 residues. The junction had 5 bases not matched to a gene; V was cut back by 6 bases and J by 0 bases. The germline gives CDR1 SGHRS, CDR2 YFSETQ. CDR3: CASKLAGPANTGELFF. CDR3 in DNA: TGCGCCAGCAAACTAGCGGGACCCGCGAACACCGGGGAGCTGTTTTTT.

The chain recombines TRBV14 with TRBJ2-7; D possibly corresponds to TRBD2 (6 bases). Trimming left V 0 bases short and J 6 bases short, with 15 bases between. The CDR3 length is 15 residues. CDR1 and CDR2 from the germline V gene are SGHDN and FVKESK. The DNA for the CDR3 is TGTGCCAGCAGCCAAGATAGGACTAACCACCGCGAGCAGTACTTC. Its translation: CASSQDRTNHREQYF.

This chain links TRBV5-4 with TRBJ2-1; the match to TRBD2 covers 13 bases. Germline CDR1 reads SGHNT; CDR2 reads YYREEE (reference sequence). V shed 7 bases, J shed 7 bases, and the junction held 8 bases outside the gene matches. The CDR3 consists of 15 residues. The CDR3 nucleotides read TGTGCCAGCGGGTCCGGGACTAGCGGGGCGAATGAGCAGTTCTTC. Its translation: CASGSGTSGANEQFF.

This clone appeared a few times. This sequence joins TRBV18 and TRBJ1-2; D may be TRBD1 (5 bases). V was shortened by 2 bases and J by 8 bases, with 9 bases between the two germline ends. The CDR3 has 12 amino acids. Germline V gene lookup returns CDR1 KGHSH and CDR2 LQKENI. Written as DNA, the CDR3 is TGTGCCAGCTCACCAGGAACAGGAGGCTACACCTTC. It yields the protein CASSPGTGGYTF.

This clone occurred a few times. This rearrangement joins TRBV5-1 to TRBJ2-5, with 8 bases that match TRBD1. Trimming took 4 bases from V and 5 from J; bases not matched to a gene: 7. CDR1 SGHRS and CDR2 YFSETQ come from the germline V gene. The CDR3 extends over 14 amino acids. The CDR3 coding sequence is TGCGCCAGCAGCCAAACCGCAGGGGGCGAGACCCAGTACTTC. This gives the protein CASSQTAGGETQYF.

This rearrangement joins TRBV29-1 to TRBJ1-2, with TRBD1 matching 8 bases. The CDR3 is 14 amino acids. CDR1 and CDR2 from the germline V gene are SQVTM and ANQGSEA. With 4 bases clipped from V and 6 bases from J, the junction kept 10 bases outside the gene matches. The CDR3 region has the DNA TGCAGCGTTGCCGTAGAGACAGGGGTGAATGGCTACACCTTC. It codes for CSVAVETGVNGYTF.

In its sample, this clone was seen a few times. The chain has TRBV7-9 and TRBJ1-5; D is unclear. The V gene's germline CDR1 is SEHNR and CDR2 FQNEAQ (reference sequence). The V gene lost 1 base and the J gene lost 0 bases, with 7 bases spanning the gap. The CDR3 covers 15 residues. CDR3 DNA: TGTGCCAGCAGCTTAGGAGGGTCTAGCAATCAGCCCCAGCATTTT. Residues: CASSLGGSSNQPQHF.

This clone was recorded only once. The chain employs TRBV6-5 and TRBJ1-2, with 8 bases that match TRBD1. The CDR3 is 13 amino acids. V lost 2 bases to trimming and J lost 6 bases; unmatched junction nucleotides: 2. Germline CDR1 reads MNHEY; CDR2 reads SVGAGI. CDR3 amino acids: CASSYQGADGYTF. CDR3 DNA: TGTGCCAGCAGTTACCAGGGGGCCGATGGCTACACCTTC.

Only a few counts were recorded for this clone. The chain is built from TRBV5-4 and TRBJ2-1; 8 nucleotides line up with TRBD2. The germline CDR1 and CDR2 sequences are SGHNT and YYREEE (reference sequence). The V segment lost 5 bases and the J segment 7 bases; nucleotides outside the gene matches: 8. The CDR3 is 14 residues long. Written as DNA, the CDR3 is TGTGCCAGCAGTCTCGGACTAGCAGGAAATGAGCAGTTCTTC. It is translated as CASSLGLAGNEQFF.

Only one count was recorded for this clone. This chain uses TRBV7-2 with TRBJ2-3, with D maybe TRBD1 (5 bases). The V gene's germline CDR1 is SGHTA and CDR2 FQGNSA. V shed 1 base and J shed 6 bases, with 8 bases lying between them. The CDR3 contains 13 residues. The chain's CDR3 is CASSLEGRDTQYF. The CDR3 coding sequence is TGTGCCAGCAGCTTAGAGGGGCGGGATACGCAGTATTTT.

In nucleotides, the CDR3 is TGTGCCAGCAGCCGGGACAGGAGTGGCTACACCTTC. Protein: CASSRDRSGYTF. The J gene is TRBJ1-2, the V gene TRBV4-2, with 8 bases fitting TRBD1. The CDR3 sequence is 12 residues long. The V gene's germline CDR1 is LGHNA and CDR2 YNFKEQ. V shed 4 bases and J 7 bases; nucleotides not matched to a gene: 2.

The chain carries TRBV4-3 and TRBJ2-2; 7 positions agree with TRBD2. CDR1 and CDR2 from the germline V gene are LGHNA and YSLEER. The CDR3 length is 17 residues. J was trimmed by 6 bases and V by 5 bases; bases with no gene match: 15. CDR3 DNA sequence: TGCGCCAGCAGCGAAAGGATGTCCGGGGGGATTGCCGGGGAGCTGTTTTTT. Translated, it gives CASSERMSGGIAGELFF.

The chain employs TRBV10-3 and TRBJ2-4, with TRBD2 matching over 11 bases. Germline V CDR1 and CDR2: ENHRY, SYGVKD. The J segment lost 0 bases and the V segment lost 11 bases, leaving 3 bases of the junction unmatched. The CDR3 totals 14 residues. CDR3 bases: TGTGCCGTTGGACTAGCGGGAGCCAAAAACATTCAGTACTTC. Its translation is CAVGLAGAKNIQYF.

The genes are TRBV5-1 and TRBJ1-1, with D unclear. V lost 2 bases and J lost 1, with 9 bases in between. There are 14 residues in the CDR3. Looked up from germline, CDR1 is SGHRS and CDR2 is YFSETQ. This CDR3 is CASSFDNPNTEAFF. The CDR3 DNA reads TGCGCCAGCAGCTTCGACAACCCGAACACTGAAGCTTTCTTT.

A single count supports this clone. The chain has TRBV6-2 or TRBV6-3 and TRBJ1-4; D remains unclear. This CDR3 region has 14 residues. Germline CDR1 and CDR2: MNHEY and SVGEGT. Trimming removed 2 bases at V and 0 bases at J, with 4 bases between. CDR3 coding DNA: TGTGCCAGCAGTTACGAGGCAACTAATGAAAAACTGTTTTTT. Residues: CASSYEATNEKLFF.

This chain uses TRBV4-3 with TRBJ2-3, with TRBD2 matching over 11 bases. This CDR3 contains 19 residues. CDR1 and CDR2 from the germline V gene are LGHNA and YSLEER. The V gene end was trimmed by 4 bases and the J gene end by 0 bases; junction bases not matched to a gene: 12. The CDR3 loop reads CASSLRPVTSGTSTDTQYF. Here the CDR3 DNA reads TGCGCCAGCAGCCTCAGACCGGTGACTAGCGGGACTAGCACAGATACGCAGTATTTT.

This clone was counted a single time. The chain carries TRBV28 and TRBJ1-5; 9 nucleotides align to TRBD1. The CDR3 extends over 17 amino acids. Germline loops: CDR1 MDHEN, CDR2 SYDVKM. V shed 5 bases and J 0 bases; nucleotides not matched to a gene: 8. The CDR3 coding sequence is TGTGCCAGCAGTCCCCCGGGACAGGGTTTTAGCAATCAGCCCCAGCATTTT. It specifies CASSPPGQGFSNQPQHF.

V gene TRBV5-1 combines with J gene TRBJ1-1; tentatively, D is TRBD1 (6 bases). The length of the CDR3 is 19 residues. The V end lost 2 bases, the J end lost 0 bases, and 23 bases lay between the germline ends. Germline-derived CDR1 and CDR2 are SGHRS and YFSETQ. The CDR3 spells CASSFRYAAVGQVNTEAFF. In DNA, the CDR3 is TGCGCCAGCAGCTTCCGGTACGCGGCCGTGGGACAAGTGAACACTGAAGCTTTCTTT. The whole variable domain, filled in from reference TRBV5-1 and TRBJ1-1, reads KAGVTQTPRYLIKTRGQQVTLSCSPISGHRSVSWYQQTPGQGLQFLFEYFSETQRNKGNFPGRFSGRQFSNSRSEMNVSTLELGDSALYLCASSFRYAAVGQVNTEAFFGQGTRLTVV.

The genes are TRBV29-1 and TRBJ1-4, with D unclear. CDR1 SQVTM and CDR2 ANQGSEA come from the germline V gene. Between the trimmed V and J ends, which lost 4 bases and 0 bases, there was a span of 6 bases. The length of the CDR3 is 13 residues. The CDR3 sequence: CSVVGATNEKLFF. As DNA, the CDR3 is TGCAGCGTTGTCGGGGCAACTAATGAAAAACTGTTTTTT.

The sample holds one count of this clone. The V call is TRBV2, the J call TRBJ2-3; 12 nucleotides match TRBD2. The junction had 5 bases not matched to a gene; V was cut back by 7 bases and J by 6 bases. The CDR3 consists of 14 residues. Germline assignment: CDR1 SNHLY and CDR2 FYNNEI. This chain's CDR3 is CASKLAGGWDTQYF. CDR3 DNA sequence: TGTGCCAGCAAACTAGCGGGGGGCTGGGATACGCAGTATTTT.

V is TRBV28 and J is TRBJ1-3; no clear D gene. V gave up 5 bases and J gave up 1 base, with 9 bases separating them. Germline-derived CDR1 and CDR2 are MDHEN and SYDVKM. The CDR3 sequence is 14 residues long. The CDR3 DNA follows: TGTGCCAGCAGTCCTAATGAGTCTGGAAACACCATATATTTT. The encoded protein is CASSPNESGNTIYF. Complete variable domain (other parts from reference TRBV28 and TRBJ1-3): DVKVTQSSRYLVKRTGEKVFLECVQDMDHENMFWYRQDPGLGLRLIYFSYDVKMKEKGDIPEGYSVSREKKERFSLILESASTNQTSMYLCASSPNESGNTIYFGEGSWLTVV.

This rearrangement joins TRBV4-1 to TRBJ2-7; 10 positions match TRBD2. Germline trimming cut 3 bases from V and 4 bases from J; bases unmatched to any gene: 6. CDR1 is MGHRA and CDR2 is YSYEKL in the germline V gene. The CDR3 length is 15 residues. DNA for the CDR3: TGCGCCAGCAGCCAGGAACTAGCGGGACGTTACGAGCAGTACTTC. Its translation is CASSQELAGRYEQYF.

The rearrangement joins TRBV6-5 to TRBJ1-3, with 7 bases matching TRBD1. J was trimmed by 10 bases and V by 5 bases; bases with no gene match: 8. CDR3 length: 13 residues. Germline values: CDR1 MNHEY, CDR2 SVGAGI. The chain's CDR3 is CASSIDRVGTIYF. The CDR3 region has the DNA TGTGCCAGCAGTATAGACAGGGTCGGGACCATATATTTT.

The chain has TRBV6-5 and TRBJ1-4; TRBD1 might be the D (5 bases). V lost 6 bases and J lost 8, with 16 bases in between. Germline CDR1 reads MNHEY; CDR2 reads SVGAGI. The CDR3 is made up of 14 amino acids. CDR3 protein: CASRLDTQDEKLFF. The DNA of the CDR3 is TGTGCCAGCAGACTGGACACTCAAGACGAAAAACTGTTTTTT.

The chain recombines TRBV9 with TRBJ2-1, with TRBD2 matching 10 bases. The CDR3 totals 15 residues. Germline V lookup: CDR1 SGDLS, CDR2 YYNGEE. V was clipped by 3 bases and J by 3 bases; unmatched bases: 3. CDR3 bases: TGTGCCAGCAGCGCGGGACTAGCGAACTACAATGAGCAGTTCTTC. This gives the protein CASSAGLANYNEQFF.